This T cell receptor (beta chain) was sequenced in a study of T cells in women clearing cervical HPV infection. Background on the study: Controls gave blood once infection was undetectable; cases at lesion identification. Findings of the study overall: Timing of associations relative to infection is unclear; T-cell subsets were not isolated.

Clones were read by immunoSEQ multiplex PCR, and TCRdb kept only the in-frame ones, dropping some. The table for this sample gives approximately 39,000 clones. The CDR3 is 15 amino acids. Looked up from germline, CDR1 is SEHNR and CDR2 is FQNEAQ (reference sequence). A remark on this clone: Its antigen is currently unknown. The read falls 3 residues short of the CDR3 end, and the missing part is taken from the germline J gene.

The clonotype was recovered from a woman aged 18 to 75 with a cervical HPV16 infection that either progressed to CIN3+ or cleared (not recorded which). The chain joins TRBV7-9 to TRBJ1-2, with 8 bases lining up with TRBD1. The sequenced material came from blood buffy coat. CDR3 DNA (partial): TGTGCCAGCAGCTTAGATGGGACAGGCAACTACGAC. It yields the protein CASSLDGTGNYD. The CDR3 reads in full as CASSLDGTGNYDYTF.